This entry lists 21 T cell receptor beta chains sequenced from one sample in a study of blood T cell repertoires in COVID-19 (dated by TCRdb to the early 2020s). Libraries were made using the immunoSEQ multiplex PCR assay. The table was pulled from immuneACCESS by TCRdb, which kept in-frame rearrangements only. Such tables lose some clones; where checked, under half of the loss comes from unresolved V genes, and the rest has no known cause. This sample gives about 220,000 clones in total; about 86% of them show up just once. The ten largest make up about 1.3% of the sample. Sequenced: PBMCs or T cells enriched from blood (not recorded which). These receptors originate from a woman aged 40 to 49 with acute COVID-19.

The gene calls are TRBV11-2 and TRBJ2-7; 13 nucleotides match TRBD2. This CDR3 spans 14 amino acids. In germline, CDR1 is SGHAT, CDR2 FQNNGV. V was pared by 6 bases and J by 2 bases, with 1 base of the junction left unmatched. CDR3 region: CASSGLAGAYEQYF. In DNA, the CDR3 is TGTGCCAGCAGTGGACTAGCGGGAGCCTACGAGCAGTACTTC.

The chain employs TRBV6-4 and TRBJ2-1; no firm D call. Germline V gene sequence: CDR1 MRHNA, CDR2 SNTAGT. Trimming shortened V by 0 bases and J by 0 bases, and 9 bases separated the two germline ends. The CDR3 covers 16 residues. For the CDR3, the DNA is TGTGCCAGCAGTGACTCACTACGGCCCTCCTACAATGAGCAGTTCTTC. Protein product: CASSDSLRPSYNEQFF.

The CDR3 DNA reads as TGTGCCAGTCGCGGGACCCAATCTAACACCGGGGAGCTGTTTTTT. It is translated as CASRGTQSNTGELFF. This rearrangement joins TRBV19 to TRBJ2-2; D perhaps matches TRBD2 (6 bases). Between the trimmed V and J ends, which lost 8 bases and 2 bases, there was a span of 15 bases. The CDR3 sequence is 15 residues long. Germline V gene lookup returns CDR1 LNHDA and CDR2 SQIVND (reference sequence).

V usage is TRBV19 and J usage is TRBJ2-1; 9 bases match TRBD1. Germline values: CDR1 LNHDA, CDR2 SQIVND (reference sequence). V dropped 1 base and J dropped 14; count of bases not matched to a gene: 3. The CDR3 spans 12 residues. CDR3 in amino acids: CASSIGGTGKFF. In nucleotides, the CDR3 is TGTGCCAGTAGTATAGGTGGGACAGGGAAGTTCTTC.

Only a few counts were recorded for this clone. The V and J genes are TRBV6-5 and TRBJ2-6, with D possibly TRBD2 on 6 matching bases. Trimming took off 2 bases at V and 1 base at J, with 6 bases between the two ends. The germline V gene encodes CDR1 MNHEY and CDR2 SVGAGI. There are 15 residues in the CDR3. CDR3: CASSYGGSGANVLTF. Written as DNA, the CDR3 is TGTGCCAGCAGTTACGGAGGGTCTGGGGCCAACGTCCTGACTTTC.

The chain links TRBV7-9 to TRBJ1-5, with 11 bases fitting TRBD1. The CDR3 loop spans 16 amino acids. Unmatched junction bases numbered 11, after V lost 4 bases and J lost 9 bases. Germline V gene data show CDR1 as SEHNR and CDR2 as FQNEAQ (reference sequence). The CDR3 coding sequence is TGTGCCAGCAGCTCAAGGACAGGGGGCCTCATAGGGCCCCAGCATTTT. Encoded protein: CASSSRTGGLIGPQHF.

V usage is TRBV29-1 and J usage is TRBJ1-2; TRBD1 is a possible D gene (5 bases). Germline V gene lookup returns CDR1 SQVTM and CDR2 ANQGSEA. The CDR3 totals 12 residues. V lost 4 bases and J lost 8, with 14 bases in between. The CDR3 DNA follows: TGCAGCGTTGTTTTGGGGCAAGGGGGCTACACCTTC. It codes for CSVVLGQGGYTF.

This clone was counted between two and nine times. This chain uses TRBV14 with TRBJ1-1; D is uncertain. V lost 6 bases and J lost 5, with 10 bases in between. The CDR3 runs 12 residues. Germline V gene data show CDR1 as SGHDN and CDR2 as FVKESK. The CDR3 coding sequence is TGTGCCAGCAGGTCACTAGGGACTGAAGCTTTCTTT. Protein: CASRSLGTEAFF. Supplemented by reference TRBV14 and TRBJ1-1, the full variable domain reads EAGVTQFPSHSVIEKGQTVTLRCDPISGHDNLYWYRRVMGKEIKFLLHFVKESKQDESGMPNNRFLAERTGGTYSTLKVQPAELEDSGVYFCASRSLGTEAFFGQGTRLTVV.

The rearrangement uses TRBV9 and TRBJ1-1; 9 bases align to TRBD1. The germline gives CDR1 SGDLS, CDR2 YYNGEE. Germline trimming cut 0 bases from V and 1 base from J; bases unmatched to any gene: 4. This CDR3 has 16 residues. CDR3 nucleotides: TGTGCCAGCAGCGTAGGACAGGGGGTGGAGAACACTGAAGCTTTCTTT. Its protein is CASSVGQGVENTEAFF.

This sequence joins TRBV9 and TRBJ2-2; tentatively, D is TRBD2 (7 bases). The CDR3 runs 16 residues. CDR1 is SGDLS and CDR2 is YYNGEE in the germline V gene. V lost 4 bases and J 1 base, leaving 14 bases between the germline ends. DNA for the CDR3: TGTGCCAGCAGCCTAAGGGGGGGCTTGAACACCGGGGAGCTGTTTTTT. This codes for CASSLRGGLNTGELFF.

This chain uses TRBV5-1 with TRBJ1-2, with a weak D call TRBD1 (6 bases). Trimming shortened V by 0 bases and J by 4 bases, and 10 bases separated the two germline ends. Germline V lookup: CDR1 SGHRS, CDR2 YFSETQ. The CDR3 is 14 amino acids. The CDR3 loop is CASSLGTVFYGYTF. CDR3 nucleotide sequence: TGCGCCAGCAGCTTGGGGACAGTTTTCTATGGCTACACCTTC.

The rearrangement links TRBV7-9 to TRBJ1-2, with no clear D. Looked up from germline, CDR1 is SEHNR and CDR2 is FQNEAQ (reference sequence). CDR3 length: 14 amino acids. Trimming left V 2 bases short and J 7 bases short, with 14 bases between. CDR3 protein: CASSLKNEAFGYTF. DNA for the CDR3: TGTGCCAGCAGCTTAAAGAATGAGGCCTTTGGCTACACCTTC.

The J gene is TRBJ1-6, the V gene TRBV3-1 (or the pseudogene TRBV3-2), with TRBD1 as a possible D gene (6 bases). V was trimmed by 6 bases and J by 7 bases, leaving 16 bases between them. Looked up from germline, CDR1 is LGHDT and CDR2 is YNNKEL (reference sequence). This CDR3 has 15 amino acids. The DNA of the CDR3 is TGTGCCAGCAGGGGACCGGACAGCTTGAATTCACCCCTCCACTTT. Its translation is CASRGPDSLNSPLHF.

V is TRBV28 and J is TRBJ2-1, with TRBD2 identical over 7 bases. CDR3 length: 13 residues. The germline V gene has CDR1 MDHEN and CDR2 SYDVKM. The V and J ends lost 2 bases and 9 bases, in that order; junction bases with no gene match: 4. CDR3 residues: CASSLQRDGEQFF. DNA for the CDR3: TGTGCCAGCAGTTTACAGCGGGACGGTGAGCAGTTCTTC.

This chain uses TRBV4-2 with TRBJ2-3; 14 bases are shared with TRBD2. Trimming at V came to 6 bases and at J to 6 bases, leaving 14 bases not matched to a gene. This CDR3 is 18 amino acids long. CDR1 LGHNA and CDR2 YNFKEQ come from the germline V gene. CDR3 sequence: CASSRLPPTSGRVDTQYF. The CDR3 coding sequence is TGTGCCAGCAGTCGTCTTCCCCCGACTAGCGGGAGGGTCGATACGCAGTATTTT.

This clone has only one observation. The chain uses TRBV7-2 and TRBJ1-4; D remains ambiguous. This CDR3 has 16 residues. The V end was cut by 5 bases, the J end by 4 bases, with 17 bases between. The germline gives CDR1 SGHTA, CDR2 FQGNSA. The CDR3 DNA reads TGTGCCAGCAGCCCACGGGCCCGAGGGAATAATGAAAAACTGTTTTTT. Its translation: CASSPRARGNNEKLFF.

The CDR3 DNA follows: TGTGCCAGCAGCAGGACTAGGGTCACCGGGGAGCTGTTTTTT. This translates into CASSRTRVTGELFF. V and J are TRBV5-6 and TRBJ2-2; 7 nucleotides match TRBD2. With 4 bases clipped from V and 4 bases from J, the junction kept 4 bases outside the gene matches. CDR1 is SGHDT, CDR2 YYEEEE, per germline. The CDR3 is 14 amino acids.

The chain is built from TRBV4-1 and TRBJ2-5, with 8 bases aligning to TRBD2. Trimming removed 2 bases from V and 4 bases from J; junction bases left unmatched: 9. The germline V gene encodes CDR1 MGHRA and CDR2 YSYEKL. The CDR3 is 16 amino acids. CDR3 sequence (DNA): TGCGCCAGCAGCCAAAGGCCGCGGGGGGCGGGAGAGACCCAGTACTTC. Protein product: CASSQRPRGAGETQYF.

V is TRBV19 and J is TRBJ1-6, with 8 bases lining up with TRBD1. V was clipped by 9 bases and J by 13 bases; unmatched bases: 14. This CDR3 region has 14 residues. Germline-derived CDR1 and CDR2 are LNHDA and SQIVND (reference sequence). The CDR3 loop is CASRLGQAFSPLHF. CDR3 in DNA: TGTGCCAGCCGTTTGGGACAGGCGTTTTCCCCCCTCCACTTT.

The gene calls are TRBV2 and TRBJ2-5; D is possibly TRBD1 (6 bases). Per the germline V gene, CDR1 is SNHLY and CDR2 is FYNNEI. V was clipped by 6 bases and J by 3 bases, with 14 bases between them. The length of the CDR3 is 14 residues. The CDR3 region has the DNA TGTGCCAGCAGAACCGACAGGTTGGAAGAGACCCAGTACTTC. Protein: CASRTDRLEETQYF.

The chain recombines TRBV30 with TRBJ1-2, with no clear D. CDR3 length equals 11 residues. V was trimmed by 7 bases and J by 8 bases, leaving 14 bases between them. Looked up from germline, CDR1 is GTSNPN and CDR2 is SVGIG (reference sequence). CDR3 amino acids: CASREVYGYTF. Written as DNA, the CDR3 is TGTGCCTCTCGAGAAGTTTACGGCTACACCTTC. Filled out from reference TRBV30 and TRBJ1-2, the complete variable domain reads SQTIHQWPATLVQPVGSPLSLECTVEGTSNPNLYWYRQAAGRGLQLLFYSVGIGQISSEVPQNLSASRPQDRQFILSSKKLLLSDSGFYLCASREVYGYTFGSGTRLTVV.